This T cell receptor (beta chain) was observed in a study of control samples from healthy donors and cancer patients. TCRdb's copy holds only in-frame clones and misses some; the assay was immunoSEQ multiplex PCR. Of 78,000 or so clones in the sample, roughly 84% are singletons; the top ten hold more than 5%. V was trimmed by 0 bases and J by 8 bases, leaving 9 bases between them. CDR3 length equals 14 residues. The germline V gene encodes CDR1 SGHTS and CDR2 YDEGEE. This sequence originates from a woman aged 45-60 years in good health. This chain connects TRBV5-8 to TRBJ1-6; D uncertain. Sequenced: blood. CDR3 nucleotide sequence: TGTGCCAGCAGCTTGGGGGTCTCACATTCACCCCTCCACTTT. Translation gives CASSLGVSHSPLHF.